What follows are 4 T cell receptor beta chains derived from one specimen sequenced in a study of OX40 agonist ivuxolimab in advanced cancers. Libraries were prepared by immunoSEQ multiplex PCR; TCRdb keeps only in-frame clonotypes and omits some of them. This repertoire shows 75,000 to 95,000 clones, approximately 80% found once; its top ten account for 0.5% to 0.65%. The sample here was CD4+ or CD8+ T cells sorted from blood, taken in a trial of the OX40 agonist ivuxolimab. The receptors derive from an adult with an advanced solid tumor such as melanoma, head and neck, liver or kidney cancer.

This chain joins TRBV11-2 and TRBJ2-7; D not certain. CDR1 is SGHAT, CDR2 FQNNGV, per germline. The length of the CDR3 is 14 residues. V was cut by 0 bases and J by 5 bases, with 11 bases left in between. CDR3 amino acids: CASSLDVQFHEQYF. The CDR3 region has the DNA TGTGCCAGCAGCTTAGATGTCCAGTTCCACGAGCAGTACTTC.

The chain employs TRBV11-3 and TRBJ1-1; D perhaps matches TRBD1 (6 bases). From germline, CDR1 is SGHNT and CDR2 YENEEA. The CDR3 runs to 14 residues. V lost 5 bases and J 7 bases, leaving 17 bases between the germline ends. CDR3 DNA: TGTGCCAGCAGCAACGAACAGGGATCTAATGAAGCTTTCTTT. Its protein product is CASSNEQGSNEAFF.

For the CDR3, the DNA is TGCAGCGTCCGCTACCAGGGTTTTACGCAGTATTTT. It yields the protein CSVRYQGFTQYF. This chain uses TRBV29-1 with TRBJ2-3; tentative D call: TRBD1 (5 bases). The CDR3 runs 12 residues. V shed 6 bases and J shed 8 bases, with 15 bases lying between them. Germline V CDR1 and CDR2: SQVTM, ANQGSEA.

The genes are TRBV5-5 and TRBJ2-7; the match to TRBD1 covers 10 bases. The ends lost 4 bases at V and 2 bases at J; junction bases unmatched: 3. CDR1 SGHKS and CDR2 YYEKEE come from the germline V gene (reference sequence). The CDR3 has 14 amino acids. CDR3 sequence: CASSAGTGAYEQYF. The CDR3 nucleotides read TGTGCCAGCAGCGCGGGGACAGGGGCCTACGAGCAGTACTTC. The whole variable domain, filled in from reference TRBV5-5 and TRBJ2-7, reads DAGVTQSPTHLIKTRGQQVTLRCSPISGHKSVSWYQQVLGQGPQFIFQYYEKEERGRGNFPDRFSARQFPNYSSELNVNALLLGDSALYLCASSAGTGAYEQYFGPGTRLTVT.